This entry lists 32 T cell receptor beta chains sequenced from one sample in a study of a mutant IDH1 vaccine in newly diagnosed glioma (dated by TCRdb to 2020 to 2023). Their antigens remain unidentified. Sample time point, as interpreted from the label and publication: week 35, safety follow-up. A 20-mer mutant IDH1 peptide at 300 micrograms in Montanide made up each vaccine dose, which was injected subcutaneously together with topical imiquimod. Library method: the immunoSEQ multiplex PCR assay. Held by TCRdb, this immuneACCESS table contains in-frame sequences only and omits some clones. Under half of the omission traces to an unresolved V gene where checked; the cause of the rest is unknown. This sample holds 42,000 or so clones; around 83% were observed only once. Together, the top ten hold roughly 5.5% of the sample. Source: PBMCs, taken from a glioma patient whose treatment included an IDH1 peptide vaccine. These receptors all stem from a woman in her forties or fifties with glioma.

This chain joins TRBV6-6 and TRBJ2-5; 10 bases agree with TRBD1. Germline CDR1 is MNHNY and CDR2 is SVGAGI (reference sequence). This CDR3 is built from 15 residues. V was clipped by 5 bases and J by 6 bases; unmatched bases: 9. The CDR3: CASSAGQGGRKTQYF. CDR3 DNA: TGTGCCAGCAGTGCCGGACAGGGGGGGAGGAAGACCCAGTACTTC.

The DNA for the CDR3 is TGTGCCAGCTCACCCGACCCTAGCTATGGCTACACCTTC. The encoded protein is CASSPDPSYGYTF. This chain uses TRBV18 with TRBJ1-2; the D is unclear. V lost 3 bases and J lost 4, with 9 bases in between. CDR3 length equals 13 residues. Germline values: CDR1 KGHSH, CDR2 LQKENI.

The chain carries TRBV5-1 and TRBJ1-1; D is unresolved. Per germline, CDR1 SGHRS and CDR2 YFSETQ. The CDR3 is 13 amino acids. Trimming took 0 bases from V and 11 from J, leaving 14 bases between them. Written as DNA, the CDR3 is TGCGCCAGCAGCTTGGGATCAACGGTTGAGGCTTTCTTT. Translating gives CASSLGSTVEAFF.

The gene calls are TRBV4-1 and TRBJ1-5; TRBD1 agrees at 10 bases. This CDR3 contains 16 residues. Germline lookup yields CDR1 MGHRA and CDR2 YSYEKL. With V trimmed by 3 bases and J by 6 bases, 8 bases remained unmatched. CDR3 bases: TGCGCCAGCAGCCATGTGACAGGGGGCTTGAGTCAGCCCCAGCATTTT. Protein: CASSHVTGGLSQPQHF.

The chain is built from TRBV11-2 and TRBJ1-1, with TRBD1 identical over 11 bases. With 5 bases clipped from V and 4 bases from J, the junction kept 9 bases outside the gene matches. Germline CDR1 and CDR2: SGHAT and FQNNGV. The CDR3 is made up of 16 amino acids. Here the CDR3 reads CASSLRTGGAGTEAFF. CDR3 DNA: TGTGCCAGCAGCCTCCGGACAGGGGGCGCGGGCACTGAAGCTTTCTTT.

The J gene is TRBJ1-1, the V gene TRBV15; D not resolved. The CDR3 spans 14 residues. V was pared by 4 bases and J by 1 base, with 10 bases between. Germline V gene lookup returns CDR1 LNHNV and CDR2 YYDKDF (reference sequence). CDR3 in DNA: TGTGCCACCAGCATTCGGATCAAGAACACTGAAGCTTTCTTT. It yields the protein CATSIRIKNTEAFF.

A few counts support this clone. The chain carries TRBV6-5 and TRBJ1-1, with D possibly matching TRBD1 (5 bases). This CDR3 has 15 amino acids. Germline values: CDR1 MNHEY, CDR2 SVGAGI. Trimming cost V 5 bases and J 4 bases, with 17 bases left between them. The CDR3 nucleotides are TGTGCCAGCAGTAACCTCGTGGGGGGAGTCACTGAAGCTTTCTTT. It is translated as CASSNLVGGVTEAFF.

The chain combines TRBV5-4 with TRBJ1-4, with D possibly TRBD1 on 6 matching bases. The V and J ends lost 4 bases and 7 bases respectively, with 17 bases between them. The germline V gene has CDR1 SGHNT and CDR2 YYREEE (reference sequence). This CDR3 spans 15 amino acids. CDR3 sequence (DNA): TGTGCCAGCAGCCCGGCGGGGGCGCTTAGTGAAAAACTGTTTTTT. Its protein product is CASSPAGALSEKLFF.

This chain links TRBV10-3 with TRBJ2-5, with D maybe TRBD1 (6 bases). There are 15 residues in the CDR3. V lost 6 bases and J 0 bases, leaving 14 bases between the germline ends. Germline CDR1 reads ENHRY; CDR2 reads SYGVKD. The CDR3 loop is CAIRTGVRNQETQYF. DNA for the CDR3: TGTGCCATCAGGACAGGTGTAAGAAACCAAGAGACCCAGTACTTC.

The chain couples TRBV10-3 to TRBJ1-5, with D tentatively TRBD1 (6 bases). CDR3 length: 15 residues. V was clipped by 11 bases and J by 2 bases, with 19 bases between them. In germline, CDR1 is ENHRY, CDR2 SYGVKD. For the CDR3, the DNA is TGTGCCGCCGCAAGGGAAACAGGGCGCAATCAGCCCCAGCATTTT. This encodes CAAARETGRNQPQHF.

CDR3 loop: CASSLNRQSPLYGYTF. As DNA, the CDR3 is TGTGCCAGCAGCTTAAACCGACAATCCCCTCTTTATGGCTACACCTTC. The V call is TRBV7-9, the J call TRBJ1-2, with D uncertain. This CDR3 has 16 amino acids. Germline values: CDR1 SEHNR, CDR2 FQNEAQ (reference sequence). Deletions cut 2 bases from V and 5 bases from J, with 18 bases between.

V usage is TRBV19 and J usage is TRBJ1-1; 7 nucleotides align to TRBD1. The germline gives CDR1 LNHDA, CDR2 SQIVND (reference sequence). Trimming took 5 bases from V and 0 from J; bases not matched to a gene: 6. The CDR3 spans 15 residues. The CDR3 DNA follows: TGTGCCAGTAGTCCGGAGACAGGGATGAACACTGAAGCTTTCTTT. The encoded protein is CASSPETGMNTEAFF.

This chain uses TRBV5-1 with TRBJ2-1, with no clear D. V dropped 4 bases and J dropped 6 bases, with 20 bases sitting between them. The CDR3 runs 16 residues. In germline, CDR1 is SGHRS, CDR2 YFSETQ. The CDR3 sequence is CASSHIVGLTANEQFF. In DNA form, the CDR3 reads TGCGCCAGCAGCCATATAGTAGGGTTAACCGCCAATGAGCAGTTCTTC.

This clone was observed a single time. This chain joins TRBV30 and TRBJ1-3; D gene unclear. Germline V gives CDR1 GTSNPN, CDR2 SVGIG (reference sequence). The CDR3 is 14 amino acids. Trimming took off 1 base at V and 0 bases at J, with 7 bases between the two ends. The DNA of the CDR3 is TGTGCCTGGAGTGGGTTCCTCTCTGGAAACACCATATATTTT. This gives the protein CAWSGFLSGNTIYF.

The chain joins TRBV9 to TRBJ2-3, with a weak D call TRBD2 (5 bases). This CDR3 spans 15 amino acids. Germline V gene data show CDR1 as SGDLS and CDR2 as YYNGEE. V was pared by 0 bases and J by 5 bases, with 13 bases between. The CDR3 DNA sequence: TGTGCCAGCAGCGTAGAGCCCGTCCGGGGAGATACGCAGTATTTT. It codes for CASSVEPVRGDTQYF. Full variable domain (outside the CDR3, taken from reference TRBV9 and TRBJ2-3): DSGVTQTPKHLITATGQRVTLRCSPRSGDLSVYWYQQSLDQGLQFLIQYYNGEERAKGNILERFSAQQFPDLHSELNLSSLELGDSALYFCASSVEPVRGDTQYFGPGTRLTVL.

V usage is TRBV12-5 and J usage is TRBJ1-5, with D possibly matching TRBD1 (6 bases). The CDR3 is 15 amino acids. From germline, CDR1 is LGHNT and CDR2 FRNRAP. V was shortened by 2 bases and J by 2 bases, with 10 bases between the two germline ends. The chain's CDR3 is CASGLSRQGNQPQHF. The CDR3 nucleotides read TGTGCTAGTGGTTTGTCCAGACAGGGCAATCAGCCCCAGCATTTT.

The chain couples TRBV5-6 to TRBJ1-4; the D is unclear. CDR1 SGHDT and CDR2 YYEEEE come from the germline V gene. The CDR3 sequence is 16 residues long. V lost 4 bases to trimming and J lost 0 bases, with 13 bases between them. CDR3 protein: CASSLVGSATNEKLFF. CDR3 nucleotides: TGTGCCAGCAGCCTGGTGGGGAGTGCAACTAATGAAAAACTGTTTTTT.

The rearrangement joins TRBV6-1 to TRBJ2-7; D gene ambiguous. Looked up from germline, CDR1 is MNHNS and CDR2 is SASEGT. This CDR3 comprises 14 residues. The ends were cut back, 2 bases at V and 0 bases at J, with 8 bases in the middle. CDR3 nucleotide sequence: TGTGCCAGCAGTGAATATCAGGACTCCTACGAGCAGTACTTC. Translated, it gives CASSEYQDSYEQYF.

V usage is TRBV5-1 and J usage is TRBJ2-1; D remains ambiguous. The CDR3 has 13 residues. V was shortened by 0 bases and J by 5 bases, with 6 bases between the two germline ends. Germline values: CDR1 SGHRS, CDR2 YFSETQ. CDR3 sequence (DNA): TGCGCCAGCAGCTTGGAAGTGCACAATGAGCAGTTCTTC. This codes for CASSLEVHNEQFF.

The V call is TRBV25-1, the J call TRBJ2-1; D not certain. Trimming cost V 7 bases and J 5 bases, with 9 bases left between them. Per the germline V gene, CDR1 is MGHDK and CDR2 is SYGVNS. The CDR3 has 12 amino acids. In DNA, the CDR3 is TGTGCCAGCATAGGAACAGACAATGAGCAGTTCTTC. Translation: CASIGTDNEQFF.

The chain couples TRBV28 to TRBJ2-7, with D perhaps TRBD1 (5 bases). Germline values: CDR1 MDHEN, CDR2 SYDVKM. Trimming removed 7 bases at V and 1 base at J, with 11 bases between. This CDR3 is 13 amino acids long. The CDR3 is CASKGQRSYEQYF. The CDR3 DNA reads TGTGCCAGCAAAGGACAACGTTCCTACGAGCAGTACTTC.

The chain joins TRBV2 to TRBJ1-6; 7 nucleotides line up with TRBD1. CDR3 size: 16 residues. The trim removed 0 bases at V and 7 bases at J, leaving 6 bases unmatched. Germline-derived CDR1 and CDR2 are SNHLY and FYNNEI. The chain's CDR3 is CASSEARGGRNSPLHF. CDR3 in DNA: TGTGCCAGCAGTGAAGCCAGGGGGGGCCGGAATTCACCCCTCCACTTT.

The CDR3 loop is CASSPDPYLWDGNTIYF. For the CDR3, the DNA is TGTGCCAGCAGCCCTGATCCGTATCTATGGGATGGAAACACCATATATTTT. The rearrangement joins TRBV9 to TRBJ1-3, with D uncertain. Germline V gene lookup returns CDR1 SGDLS and CDR2 YYNGEE. With 4 bases removed from V and 3 bases from J, the gap between germline ends came to 20 bases. The length of the CDR3 is 17 residues.

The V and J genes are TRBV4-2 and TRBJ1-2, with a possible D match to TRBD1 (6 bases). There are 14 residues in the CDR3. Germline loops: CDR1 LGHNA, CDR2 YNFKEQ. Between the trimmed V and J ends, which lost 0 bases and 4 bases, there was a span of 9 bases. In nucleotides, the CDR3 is TGTGCCAGCAGCCAAGATGGCAGGGGCTATGGCTACACCTTC. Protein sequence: CASSQDGRGYGYTF.

CDR3 loop: CASSAGQGGDTF. CDR3 nucleotide sequence: TGCGCCAGCAGCGCCGGACAGGGAGGTGACACCTTC. The chain employs TRBV5-1 and TRBJ1-2; 8 bases fit TRBD1. The CDR3 sequence is 12 residues long. Germline-derived CDR1 and CDR2 are SGHRS and YFSETQ. The V segment lost 4 bases and the J segment 12 bases; nucleotides outside the gene matches: 8.

As DNA, the CDR3 is TGTGCCAGCAGCGTAGGAGGCGGGGGACAGAGCAATCAGCCCCAGCATTTT. Translated, it gives CASSVGGGGQSNQPQHF. The chain has TRBV9 and TRBJ1-5; TRBD1 matches at 7 bases. The junction had 7 bases not matched to a gene; V was cut back by 0 bases and J by 1 base. The CDR3 has 17 residues. CDR1 and CDR2 (germline): SGDLS, YYNGEE.

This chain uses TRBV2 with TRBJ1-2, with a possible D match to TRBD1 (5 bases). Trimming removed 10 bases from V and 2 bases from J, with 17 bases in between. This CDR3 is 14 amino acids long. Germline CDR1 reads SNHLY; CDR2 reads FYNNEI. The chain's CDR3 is CAIPGRRPNYGYTF. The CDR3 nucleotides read TGTGCCATCCCGGGACGGCGCCCAAACTATGGCTACACCTTC.

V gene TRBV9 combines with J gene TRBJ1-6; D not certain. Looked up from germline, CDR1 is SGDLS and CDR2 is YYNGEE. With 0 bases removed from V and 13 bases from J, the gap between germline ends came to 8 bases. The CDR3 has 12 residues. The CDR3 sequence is CASSVDGDPLHF. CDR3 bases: TGTGCCAGCAGCGTAGATGGGGATCCCCTCCACTTT.

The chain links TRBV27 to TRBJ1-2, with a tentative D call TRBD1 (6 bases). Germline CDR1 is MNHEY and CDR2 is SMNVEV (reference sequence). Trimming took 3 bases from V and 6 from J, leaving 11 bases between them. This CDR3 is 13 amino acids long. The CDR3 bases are TGTGCCAGCAGTTTTGGGACACTCAATGGCTACACCTTC. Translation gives CASSFGTLNGYTF.

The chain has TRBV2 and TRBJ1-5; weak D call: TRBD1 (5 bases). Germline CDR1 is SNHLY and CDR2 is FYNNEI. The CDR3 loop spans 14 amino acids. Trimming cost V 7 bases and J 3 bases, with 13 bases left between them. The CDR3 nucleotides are TGTGCCAGCAAAAGGGGAGTCGACAATCAGCCCCAGCATTTT. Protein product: CASKRGVDNQPQHF.

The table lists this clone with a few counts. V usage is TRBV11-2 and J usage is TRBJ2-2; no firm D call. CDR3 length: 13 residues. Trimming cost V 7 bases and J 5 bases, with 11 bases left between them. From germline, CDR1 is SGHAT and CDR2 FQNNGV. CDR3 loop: CASNVRATGELFF. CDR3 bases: TGTGCCAGCAACGTTAGGGCGACCGGGGAGCTGTTTTTT.

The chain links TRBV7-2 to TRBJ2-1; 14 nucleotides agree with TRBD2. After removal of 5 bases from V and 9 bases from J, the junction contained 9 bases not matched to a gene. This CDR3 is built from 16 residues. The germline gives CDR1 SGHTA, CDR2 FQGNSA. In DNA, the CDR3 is TGTGCCAGCAGCCTGCTCGGACTAGCGGGGGGCGGTGAGCAGTTCTTC. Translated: CASSLLGLAGGGEQFF.